This TCR beta chain was obtained from a study of T cell responses to AZD1222 COVID-19 vaccine. The CDR3 is 14 residues long. J was trimmed by 4 bases and V by 4 bases; bases with no gene match: 2. Germline values: CDR1 LGHDT, CDR2 YNNKEL (reference sequence). Measured with immunoSEQ multiplex PCR; TCRdb has only the in-frame clones, and not every one. Among 150,000 to 200,000 clones listed, 87% were seen once. This material consisted of peripheral blood, taken on day 0 of MenACWY control vaccination. This receptor was taken from an adult in good health. The chain uses TRBV3-1 (or the pseudogene TRBV3-2) and TRBJ2-3; 10 bases line up with TRBD1. The CDR3 here is CASSRTGGADTQYF. The CDR3 DNA reads as TGTGCCAGCAGCCGGACAGGGGGGGCAGATACGCAGTATTTT.